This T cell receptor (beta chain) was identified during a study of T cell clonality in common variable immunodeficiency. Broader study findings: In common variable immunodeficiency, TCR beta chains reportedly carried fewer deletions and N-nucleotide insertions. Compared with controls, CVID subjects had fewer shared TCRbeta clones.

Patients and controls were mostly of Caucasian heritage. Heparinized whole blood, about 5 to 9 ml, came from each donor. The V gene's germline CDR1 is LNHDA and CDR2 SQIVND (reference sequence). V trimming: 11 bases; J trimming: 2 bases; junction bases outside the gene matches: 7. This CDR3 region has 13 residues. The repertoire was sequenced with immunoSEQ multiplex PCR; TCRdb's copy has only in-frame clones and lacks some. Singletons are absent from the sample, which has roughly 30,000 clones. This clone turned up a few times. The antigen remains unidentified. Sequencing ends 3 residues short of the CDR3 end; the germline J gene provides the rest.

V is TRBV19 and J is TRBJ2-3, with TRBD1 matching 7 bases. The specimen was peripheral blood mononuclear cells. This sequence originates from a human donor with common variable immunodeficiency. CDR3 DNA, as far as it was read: TGTGCCGCCGCAGGGGGTAACACAGATACG. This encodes CAAAGGNTDT. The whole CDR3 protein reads CAAAGGNTDTQYF.